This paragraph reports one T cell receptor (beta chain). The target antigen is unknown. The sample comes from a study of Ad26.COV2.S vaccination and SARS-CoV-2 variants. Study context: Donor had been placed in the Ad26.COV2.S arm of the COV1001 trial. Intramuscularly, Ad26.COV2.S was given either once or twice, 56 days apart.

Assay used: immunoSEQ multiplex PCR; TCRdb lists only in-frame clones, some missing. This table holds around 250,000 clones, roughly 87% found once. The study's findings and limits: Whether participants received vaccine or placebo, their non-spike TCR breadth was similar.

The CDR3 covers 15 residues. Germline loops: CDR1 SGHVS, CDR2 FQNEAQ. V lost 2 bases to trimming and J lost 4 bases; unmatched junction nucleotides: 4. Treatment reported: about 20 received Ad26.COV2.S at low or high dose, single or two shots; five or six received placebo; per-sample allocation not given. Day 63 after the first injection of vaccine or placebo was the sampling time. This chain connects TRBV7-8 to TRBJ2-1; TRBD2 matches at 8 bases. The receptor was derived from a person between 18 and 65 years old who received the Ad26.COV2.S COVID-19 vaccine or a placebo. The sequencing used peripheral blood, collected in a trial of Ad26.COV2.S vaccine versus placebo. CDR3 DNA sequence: TGTGCCAGCAGCTTAAACCGGGAGGGATACAATGAGCAGTTCTTC. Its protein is CASSLNREGYNEQFF. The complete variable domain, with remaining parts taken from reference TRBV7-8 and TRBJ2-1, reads GAGVSQSPRYKVAKRGQDVALRCDPISGHVSLFWYQQALGQGPEFLTYFQNEAQLDKSGLPSDRFFAERPEGSVSTLKIQRTQQEDSAVYLCASSLNREGYNEQFFGPGTRLTVL.